The 22 T cell receptor beta chains below were found in one sample sequenced in a study of blood T cells in healthy people across ages (dated by TCRdb to 2015 to 2017). Library method: 5' RACE. Sequencer: Illumina HiSeq 2500. A second PCR of roughly 7 to 11 cycles was performed with a sample-barcoded 5' primer and a J-beta primer mix. In TCRdb, the public reads were trimmed at Q25 with fastp and aligned with MiXCR, with productive beta chains retained. For every CDR3 protein sequence, its rows merge into one entry that carries the most common genes and DNA. This sample lists roughly 700,000 distinct CDR3 sequences; 45% to 50% were detected once. The top ten constitute under 35% of the sample. Sequenced input: blood. These receptors came from a woman aged 55-70 years in good health.

This rearrangement joins TRBV28 to TRBJ2-5; D may be TRBD2 (6 bases). The J call may be faulty, since TRBJ2-7 better matches the DNA end. Germline CDR1 MDHEN, CDR2 SYDVKM. This CDR3 region has 14 residues. The CDR3 sequence is CASSGQGLLYEQYF. CDR3 DNA: TGTGCCAGCAGTGGGCAGGGACTCCTCTACGAGCAGTACTTC.

The chain carries TRBV7-2 and TRBJ1-2, with no clear D. Germline V gene sequence: CDR1 SGHTA, CDR2 FQGNSA. CDR3 length: 13 residues. V was pared by 7 bases and J by 5 bases, with 14 bases between. The CDR3, as DNA: TGTGCCAGCAAACCTCCGGGCCCATATGGCTACACCTTC. Amino acid sequence: CASKPPGPYGYTF.

V is TRBV11-2 and J is TRBJ2-3; a possible D gene is TRBD1 (7 bases). Looked up from germline, CDR1 is SGHAT and CDR2 is FQNNGV. The CDR3 covers 15 residues. Trimming removed 4 bases at V and 2 bases at J, with 13 bases between. CDR3 loop: CASSWRGRDTDTQYF. In DNA form, the CDR3 reads TGTGCCAGCAGCTGGAGGGGGCGGGACACAGATACGCAGTATTTT.

V and J are TRBV7-9 and TRBJ2-1; no definite D call. CDR3 size: 14 residues. The V and J ends lost 0 bases and 4 bases respectively, with 7 bases between them. Germline lookup yields CDR1 SEHNR and CDR2 FQNEAQ (reference sequence). CDR3 loop: CASSLAEQYNEQFF. The CDR3 DNA reads as TGTGCCAGCAGCTTAGCGGAACAGTACAATGAGCAGTTCTTC.

The rearrangement links TRBV6-5 to TRBJ2-7, with a tentative D call TRBD1 (7 bases). CDR1 MNHEY and CDR2 SVGAGI come from the germline V gene. Trimming shortened V by 5 bases and J by 5 bases, and 10 bases separated the two germline ends. CDR3 size: 12 residues. The CDR3 here is CASSQGGHEQYF. The CDR3 bases are TGTGCCAGCAGTCAGGGGGGCCACGAGCAGTACTTC.

This clonotype was counted only a few times. The rearrangement joins TRBV7-6 to TRBJ2-5; TRBD2 might be the D (6 bases). The V gene's germline CDR1 is SGHVS and CDR2 FNYEAQ. The CDR3 loop spans 12 amino acids. The V and J ends lost 5 bases and 5 bases respectively, with 9 bases between them. The CDR3 loop reads CASSKGGETQYF. DNA for the CDR3: TGTGCCAGCAGCAAAGGAGGGGAGACCCAGTACTTC.

This clonotype was detected once. V gene TRBV12-3 or TRBV12-4 combines with J gene TRBJ2-1; 7 bases are shared with TRBD2. V shed 5 bases and J 8 bases; nucleotides not matched to a gene: 9. CDR3 length equals 14 residues. This CDR3 reads CASSPYTGGDEQFF. CDR3 nucleotides: TGTGCCAGCAGTCCCTATACGGGAGGCGATGAGCAGTTCTTC.

CDR3: CASRSRAEYNEQFF. The CDR3 nucleotides read TGTGCCAGCAGAAGTCGAGCGGAATACAATGAGCAGTTCTTC. The J gene is TRBJ2-1, the V gene TRBV2, with D perhaps matching TRBD2 (5 bases). Germline lookup yields CDR1 SNHLY and CDR2 FYNNEI. The CDR3 is 14 residues long. Trimming left V 6 bases short and J 4 bases short, with 13 bases between.

V is TRBV29-1 and J is TRBJ2-1; TRBD2 matches 9 bases. The CDR3 is 12 residues long. The trim removed 7 bases at V and 4 bases at J, leaving 2 bases unmatched. The germline CDR1 and CDR2 sequences are SQVTM and ANQGSEA. CDR3 sequence (DNA): TGCAGCGGGCTAGCGGGATACAATGAGCAGTTCTTC. Translating it yields CSGLAGYNEQFF.

The rearrangement uses TRBV29-1 and TRBJ2-1; D remains unclear. The V end lost 5 bases, the J end lost 0 bases, and 14 bases lay between the germline ends. The germline CDR1 and CDR2 sequences are SQVTM and ANQGSEA. The CDR3 is made up of 15 amino acids. The CDR3 region has the DNA TGCAGCGTTAGCGTAGCCGGTAGCTCCTACAATGAGCAGTTCTTC. It specifies CSVSVAGSSYNEQFF.

V gene TRBV2 combines with J gene TRBJ2-1, with D perhaps TRBD2 (6 bases). The CDR3 extends over 11 amino acids. V was cut by 6 bases and J by 12 bases, with 12 bases left in between. Germline loops: CDR1 SNHLY, CDR2 FYNNEI. The CDR3 bases are TGTGCCAGCAGGTCGGGACTTGTGCAGTTCTTC. Residues: CASRSGLVQFF.

This chain joins TRBV5-1 and TRBJ2-6; 11 positions agree with TRBD1. Trimming cost V 3 bases and J 2 bases; bases outside gene matches: 7. The CDR3 extends over 18 amino acids. Germline lookup yields CDR1 SGHRS and CDR2 YFSETQ. CDR3 DNA: TGCGCCAGCAGCTCGGACAGGGGGCTATCAGCTGGGGCCAACGTCCTGACTTTC. It specifies CASSSDRGLSAGANVLTF.

This sequence joins TRBV28 and TRBJ2-7; 8 nucleotides agree with TRBD2. The CDR3 extends over 12 amino acids. V was pared by 7 bases and J by 7 bases, with 6 bases of the junction left unmatched. Germline V gene data show CDR1 as MDHEN and CDR2 as SYDVKM. In DNA, the CDR3 is TGTGCCAGCACCGGGAGGGCCAATGAGCAGTACTTC. Translation gives CASTGRANEQYF.

This chain uses TRBV7-3 with TRBJ2-1, with 11 bases fitting TRBD1. The V gene's germline CDR1 is SGHTA and CDR2 FQGTGA. The CDR3 consists of 15 residues. Trimming cost V 5 bases and J 6 bases; bases outside gene matches: 6. The CDR3: CASSAGQGVSNEQFF. The CDR3 DNA is TGTGCCAGCAGCGCGGGACAGGGGGTTAGCAATGAGCAGTTCTTC.

The chain combines TRBV29-1 with TRBJ1-2; perhaps TRBD1 as D (6 bases). With 2 bases removed from V and 1 base from J, the gap between germline ends came to 20 bases. The germline CDR1 and CDR2 sequences are SQVTM and ANQGSEA. This CDR3 has 17 residues. The CDR3 DNA follows: TGCAGCGTTGAATCGGGGGCAGTGAGGGGGTTTAACTATGGCTACACCTTC. It is translated as CSVESGAVRGFNYGYTF.

Concerning this clonotype: Relative to the germline gene, one junction end is altered; a read error may explain this. J is TRBJ1-6 and V is TRBV7-2; D may be TRBD1 (6 bases). This CDR3 is built from 16 residues. Germline loops: CDR1 SGHTA, CDR2 FQGNSA. CDR3 sequence: CASGLATGQRNSPLHF. CDR3 nucleotides: TGTGCCAGCGGCTTAGCGACCGGACAGCGTAATTCACCCCTCCACTTT. The entire variable domain, with the rest obtained from reference TRBV7-2 and TRBJ1-6, is as follows: GAGVSQSPSNKVTEKGKDVELRCDPISGHTALYWYRQSLGQGLEFLIYFQGNSAPDKSGLPSDRFSAERTGGSVSTLTIQRTQQEDSAVYLCASGLATGQRNSPLHFGNGTRLTVT.

The chain has TRBV20-1 and TRBJ2-6; a possible D gene is TRBD1 (5 bases). V was trimmed by 5 bases and J by 0 bases, leaving 14 bases between them. Germline CDR1 is DFQATT and CDR2 is SNEGSKA (reference sequence). The CDR3 extends over 16 amino acids. The CDR3 protein is CSARQLRDSGANVLTF. The CDR3 nucleotides read TGCAGTGCTCGACAGCTTAGGGACTCTGGGGCCAACGTCCTGACTTTC.

This clonotype came up once. The chain combines TRBV29-1 with TRBJ2-1; TRBD2 agrees at 11 bases. V gave up 8 bases and J gave up 2 bases; unmatched junction bases: 8. The CDR3 totals 15 residues. Germline assignment: CDR1 SQVTM and CDR2 ANQGSEA. The CDR3 reads CSFRISGGAYNEQFF. The DNA for the CDR3 is TGCAGCTTCAGAATTAGCGGGGGGGCCTACAATGAGCAGTTCTTC.

This clonotype has ten or more counts. A junction boundary mismatches the germline segment, possibly from a read error. The V gene is TRBV5-1, the J gene TRBJ2-5; TRBD1 aligns across 7 bases. Germline V lookup: CDR1 SGHRS, CDR2 YFSETQ. CDR3 length equals 13 residues. In DNA, the CDR3 is TGTGCCAGCAGCCTCGGGACAGAAGAGACCCAGTACTTC. The encoded protein is CASSLGTEETQYF.

This clonotype occurred once. V is TRBV6-2 or TRBV6-3 and J is TRBJ2-3; 11 bases match TRBD2. The CDR3 totals 19 residues. After removal of 4 bases from V and 5 bases from J, the junction contained 17 bases not matched to a gene. CDR1 is MNHEY and CDR2 is SVGEGT in the germline V gene. The CDR3 loop reads CASSSTSGNAKRIGDTQYF. The CDR3 bases are TGTGCCAGCAGTTCGACTAGCGGGAACGCTAAACGTATAGGAGATACGCAGTATTTT.

The chain employs TRBV5-1 and TRBJ2-1; TRBD1 matches 9 bases. Germline V gene sequence: CDR1 SGHRS, CDR2 YFSETQ. The CDR3 spans 15 residues. V lost 3 bases, J lost 7 bases, and 8 bases stayed unmatched. The CDR3 DNA is TGCGCCAGCAGCTCGAGACAGGGGGTTACTAATGAGCAGTTCTTC. It encodes CASSSRQGVTNEQFF.

Remarks on this clonotype: The junction shows a germline mismatch at one end, possibly a read error. In DNA, the CDR3 is TGTGTCACCAGCAGAGCCGGGACAACCACCAACTATGGCTACACCTTC. This codes for CVTSRAGTTTNYGYTF. This chain connects TRBV15 to TRBJ1-2, with D maybe TRBD1 (6 bases). Germline loops: CDR1 LNHNV, CDR2 YYDKDF (reference sequence). The CDR3 covers 16 residues. Drawing the rest from reference TRBV15 and TRBJ1-2, the complete variable domain is DAMVIQNPRYQVTQFGKPVTLSCSQTLNHNVMYWYQQKSSQAPKLLFHYYDKDFNNEADTPDNFQSRRPNTSFCFLDIRSPGLGDTAMYLCVTSRAGTTTNYGYTFGSGTRLTVV.